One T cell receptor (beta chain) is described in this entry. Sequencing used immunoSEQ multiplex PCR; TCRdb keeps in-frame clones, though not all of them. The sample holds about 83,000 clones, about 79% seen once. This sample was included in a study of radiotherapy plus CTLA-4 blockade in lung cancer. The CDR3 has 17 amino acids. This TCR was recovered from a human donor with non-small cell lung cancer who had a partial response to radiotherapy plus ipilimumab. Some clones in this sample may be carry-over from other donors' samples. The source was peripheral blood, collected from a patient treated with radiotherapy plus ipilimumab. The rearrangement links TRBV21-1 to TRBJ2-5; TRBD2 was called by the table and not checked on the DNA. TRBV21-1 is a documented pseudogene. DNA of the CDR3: TGTGCCAGCAGCCCTCGCCGGGGAGCGGACCTCCAAGAGACCCAGTACTTC. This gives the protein CASSPRRGADLQETQYF.